Listed here are 21 T cell receptor beta chains from one sample, sequenced in a study of spatial heterogeneity in lung cancer. Study results and limitations: How many expanded intratumoral alpha and beta TCRs were present tracked the tumor mutation count, which was a count of nonsynonymous mutations.

TCRdb redid the calling of the 5' RACE reads with MiXCR, one entry per CDR3 protein. The sample holds some 11,000 distinct CDR3 sequences, approximately 7.2% seen once. Antigens for these TCRs are unknown. The sample's time point: sample taken at primary tumor resection. The material sequenced was lung tumor tissue, taken at surgery. These receptors all stem from a female donor with early-stage non-small cell lung cancer.

This clonotype has only a few counts. The chain combines TRBV20-1 with TRBJ2-5, with 9 bases identical to TRBD1. The ends lost 7 bases at V and 5 bases at J; junction bases unmatched: 14. Germline loops: CDR1 DFQATT, CDR2 SNEGSKA (reference sequence). The CDR3 is 15 amino acids. The CDR3 protein is CSVERAQGAGETQYF. The CDR3 DNA reads as TGCAGTGTAGAGAGGGCACAGGGGGCTGGGGAGACCCAGTACTTC.

This clonotype was seen ten or more times. This rearrangement joins TRBV6-5 to TRBJ2-3; 7 nucleotides align to TRBD2. Unmatched junction bases numbered 6, after V lost 0 bases and J lost 0 bases. CDR1 is MNHEY and CDR2 is SVGAGI in the germline V gene. The CDR3 spans 17 residues. In DNA form, the CDR3 reads TGTGCCAGCAGTTACTCGAGCGGGGACTCGAGCACAGATACGCAGTATTTT. Protein: CASSYSSGDSSTDTQYF.

In its sample, this clonotype ranks as medium-sized (0.01 to 0.1%). The chain is built from TRBV7-2 and TRBJ2-3; the match to TRBD2 covers 12 bases. CDR3 length: 15 residues. V shed 6 bases, J shed 5 bases, and the junction held 6 bases outside the gene matches. Looked up from germline, CDR1 is SGHTA and CDR2 is FQGNSA. CDR3 coding DNA: TGTGCCAGCAGGACAGCTAGCGGGGGGGTAGATACGCAGTATTTT. Residues: CASRTASGGVDTQYF. The full variable domain, with the rest looked up from reference TRBV7-2 and TRBJ2-3, is GAGVSQSPSNKVTEKGKDVELRCDPISGHTALYWYRQSLGQGLEFLIYFQGNSAPDKSGLPSDRFSAERTGGSVSTLTIQRTQQEDSAVYLCASRTASGGVDTQYFGPGTRLTVL.

By share, this clonotype counts as medium-sized (0.01 to 0.1%). J is TRBJ2-2 and V is TRBV7-9; D possibly matches TRBD1 or TRBD2 (5 bases each). The germline V gene has CDR1 SEHNR and CDR2 FQNEAQ (reference sequence). Trimming cost V 0 bases and J 5 bases, with 10 bases left between them. This CDR3 has 15 residues. CDR3 protein: CASSLAGPDTGELFF. Here the CDR3 DNA reads TGTGCCAGCAGCTTAGCGGGACCTGATACCGGGGAGCTGTTTTTT.

J is TRBJ1-4 and V is TRBV3-1, with a weak D call TRBD1 (5 bases). This CDR3 region has 13 residues. In germline, CDR1 is LGHDT, CDR2 YNNKEL (reference sequence). Deletions cut 4 bases from V and 7 bases from J, with 10 bases between. For the CDR3, the DNA is TGTGCCAGCAGCCCCGGGACGGGTGAAAAACTGTTTTTT. The encoded protein is CASSPGTGEKLFF.

There are many counts of this clonotype. This sequence joins TRBV20-1 and TRBJ1-4, with D perhaps matching TRBD1 (5 bases). The germline CDR1 and CDR2 sequences are DFQATT and SNEGSKA (reference sequence). The CDR3 runs 11 residues. Trimming took off 5 bases at V and 14 bases at J, with 15 bases between the two ends. CDR3 nucleotide sequence: TGCAGTGCTCGATCTCGGGACTCCCTGTTTTTT. This encodes CSARSRDSLFF.

Concerning this clonotype itself: A much larger clone differs from this one at a single base, so this may be a read error. The rearrangement links TRBV2 to TRBJ2-5; 7 nucleotides align to TRBD2. Unmatched junction bases numbered 4, after V lost 4 bases and J lost 5 bases. This CDR3 contains 13 residues. Germline V gives CDR1 SNHLY, CDR2 FYNNEI. The chain's CDR3 is CASSGLAGETQYF. The CDR3 bases are TGTGCCAGCAGTGGACTAGCCGGGGAGACCCAGTACTTC.

The rearrangement uses TRBV2 and TRBJ1-4, with a weak D call TRBD1 (5 bases). V shed 1 base and J shed 6 bases, with 21 bases lying between them. Germline-derived CDR1 and CDR2 are SNHLY and FYNNEI. This CDR3 comprises 18 residues. CDR3 sequence: CASSEGQTSNLDDEKLFF. The CDR3 DNA follows: TGTGCCAGCAGTGAAGGACAGACCTCGAACTTGGACGATGAAAAACTGTTTTTT. Combining the CDR3 with reference TRBV2 and TRBJ1-4 gives the whole variable domain EPEVTQTPSHQVTQMGQEVILRCVPISNHLYFYWYRQILGQKVEFLVSFYNNEISEKSEIFDDQFSVERPDGSNFTLKIRSTKLEDSAMYFCASSEGQTSNLDDEKLFFGSGTQLSVL.

This clonotype is medium-sized in the sample. The chain carries TRBV6-2 or TRBV6-3 and TRBJ1-2; a weak D match, TRBD1 (6 bases). CDR1 is MNHEY, CDR2 SVGEGT, per germline. V lost 6 bases to trimming and J lost 2 bases, with 28 bases between them. The CDR3 sequence is 19 residues long. CDR3 DNA sequence: TGTGCCAGCAGCCAAGTTACTTTTTTACGACAGGAAAACAACTATGGCTACACCTTC. Translating gives CASSQVTFLRQENNYGYTF.

This clonotype was recorded once. The CDR3 region is CASNPGRSEGANVLTF. Here the CDR3 DNA reads TGTGCCAGTAACCCGGGTCGGTCGGAAGGGGCCAACGTCCTGACTTTC. J is TRBJ2-6 and V is TRBV19, with D uncertain. The germline V and J ends were trimmed by 7 bases and 4 bases, with 17 bases remaining between them. The CDR3 consists of 16 residues. CDR1 and CDR2 from the germline V gene are LNHDA and SQIVND (reference sequence). Full variable domain (rest looked up from reference TRBV19 and TRBJ2-6): DGGITQSPKYLFRKEGQNVTLSCEQNLNHDAMYWYRQDPGQGLRLIYYSQIVNDFQKGDIAEGYSVSREKKESFPLTVTSAQKNPTAFYLCASNPGRSEGANVLTFGAGSRLTVL.

This clonotype has a count of ten or more. The CDR3 region is CATSRDGQPNTEAFF. In DNA form, the CDR3 reads TGTGCCACCAGCAGAGATGGACAGCCAAACACTGAAGCTTTCTTT. V usage is TRBV15 and J usage is TRBJ1-1; TRBD1 might be the D (6 bases). The CDR3 spans 15 residues. Germline V gives CDR1 LNHNV, CDR2 YYDKDF (reference sequence). V lost 0 bases and J 2 bases, leaving 10 bases between the germline ends.

This clonotype has ten or more counts. The rearrangement uses TRBV12-3 or TRBV12-4 and TRBJ1-3; a possible D gene is TRBD1 (6 bases). CDR3 length: 16 residues. V lost 3 bases, J lost 0 bases, and 12 bases lay in between. CDR3 in amino acids: CASSFGQQISGNTIYF. In DNA, the CDR3 is TGTGCCAGCAGTTTTGGACAGCAGATCTCTGGAAACACCATATATTTT.

Only a few counts were recorded for this clonotype. This chain links TRBV5-1 with TRBJ2-5; no reliable D call. The germline gives CDR1 SGHRS, CDR2 YFSETQ. CDR3 length: 18 amino acids. V was cut by 1 base and J by 5 bases, with 24 bases left in between. The CDR3 loop reads CASSLFPPKDGRLETQYF. As DNA, the CDR3 is TGCGCCAGCAGCTTGTTTCCCCCAAAGGATGGCAGGCTGGAGACCCAGTACTTC.

By proportion, this clonotype is medium-sized. The genes are TRBV9 and TRBJ2-3; 12 bases align to TRBD2. V was pared by 3 bases and J by 3 bases, with 8 bases of the junction left unmatched. Germline CDR1 SGDLS, CDR2 YYNGEE. CDR3 size: 17 residues. The CDR3 loop is CASSAGLAGSTTDTQYF. The CDR3 DNA follows: TGTGCCAGCAGCGCCGGACTAGCGGGGTCGACGACAGATACGCAGTATTTT. Complete variable domain (other parts from reference TRBV9 and TRBJ2-3): DSGVTQTPKHLITATGQRVTLRCSPRSGDLSVYWYQQSLDQGLQFLIQYYNGEERAKGNILERFSAQQFPDLHSELNLSSLELGDSALYFCASSAGLAGSTTDTQYFGPGTRLTVL.

This clonotype occurred a few times. The rearrangement uses TRBV7-8 and TRBJ2-2; 8 positions agree with TRBD2. CDR3 length equals 17 residues. J gave up 5 bases and V 3 bases, and 11 bases lay outside the gene matches. Germline CDR1 is SGHVS and CDR2 is FQNEAQ. CDR3 bases: TGTGCCAGCAGCTTCCCTGGCGGGGGGCTCGAGACCGGGGAGCTGTTTTTT. Its translation: CASSFPGGGLETGELFF.

Many counts were recorded for this clonotype. The rearrangement uses TRBV7-2 and TRBJ2-5; 11 bases align to TRBD2. V shed 5 bases, J shed 8 bases, and the junction held 7 bases outside the gene matches. This CDR3 is 14 amino acids long. Germline V gene data show CDR1 as SGHTA and CDR2 as FQGNSA. DNA for the CDR3: TGTGCCAGCAGCCGAGAACTAGCGGGGGTCACCCAGTACTTC. Its translation: CASSRELAGVTQYF.

This chain uses TRBV30 with TRBJ1-2; the match to TRBD1 covers 11 bases. Germline loops: CDR1 GTSNPN, CDR2 SVGIG (reference sequence). Unmatched junction bases numbered 11, after V lost 3 bases and J lost 2 bases. This CDR3 region has 17 residues. This chain's CDR3 is CAWRVAAGTGGNYGYTF. CDR3 coding DNA: TGTGCCTGGAGGGTAGCTGCCGGGACAGGGGGGAACTATGGCTACACCTTC.

The chain couples TRBV10-2 to TRBJ1-4; D is unresolved. This CDR3 has 12 residues. V gave up 2 bases and J gave up 14 bases, with 12 bases separating them. CDR1 and CDR2 from the germline V gene are WSHSY and SAAADI. CDR3 sequence (DNA): TGCGCCAGCAGTGAGATGGAGAAGAGTCTGTTTTTT. Translated: CASSEMEKSLFF.

This clonotype was seen many times. V usage is TRBV6-5 and J usage is TRBJ2-6; the D gene is possibly TRBD2 (5 bases). CDR1 and CDR2 (germline): MNHEY, SVGAGI. Trimming stripped 5 bases from V and 0 bases from J, with 20 bases between. This CDR3 is built from 19 residues. The CDR3 protein is CASSTRGLAASSGANVLTF. DNA for the CDR3: TGTGCCAGCAGTACACGGGGTCTAGCAGCCAGCTCTGGGGCCAACGTCCTGACTTTC.

The V and J genes are TRBV14 and TRBJ2-3; D might be TRBD2 (5 bases). The CDR3 totals 16 residues. Germline loops: CDR1 SGHDN, CDR2 FVKESK. Trimming left V 2 bases short and J 1 base short, with 13 bases between. CDR3 sequence reads: CASSQIAFFGTDTQYF. In nucleotides, the CDR3 is TGTGCCAGCAGCCAAATAGCGTTTTTCGGCACAGATACGCAGTATTTT.

This clonotype was detected only a few times. The chain recombines TRBV6-2 or TRBV6-3 with TRBJ2-7, with a weak D call TRBD2 (6 bases). The CDR3 length is 14 residues. Germline V gene sequence: CDR1 MNHEY, CDR2 SVGEGT. V was clipped by 4 bases and J by 6 bases, with 16 bases between them. Here the CDR3 DNA reads TGTGCCAGCAGTTGGAGGGGACCGGGCACCGAGCAGTACTTC. Translated: CASSWRGPGTEQYF.